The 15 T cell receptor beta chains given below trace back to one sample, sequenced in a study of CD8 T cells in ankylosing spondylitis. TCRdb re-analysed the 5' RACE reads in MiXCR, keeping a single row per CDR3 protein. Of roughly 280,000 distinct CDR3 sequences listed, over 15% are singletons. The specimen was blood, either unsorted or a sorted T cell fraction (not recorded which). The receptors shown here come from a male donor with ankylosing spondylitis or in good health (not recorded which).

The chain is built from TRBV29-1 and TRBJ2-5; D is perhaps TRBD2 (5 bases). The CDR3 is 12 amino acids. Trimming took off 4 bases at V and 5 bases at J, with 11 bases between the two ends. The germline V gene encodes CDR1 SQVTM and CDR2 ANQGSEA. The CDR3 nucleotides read TGCAGCGTTGTTGAACAGCGGGAGACCCAGTACTTC. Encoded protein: CSVVEQRETQYF. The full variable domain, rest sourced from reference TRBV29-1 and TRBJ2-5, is SAVISQKPSRDICQRGTSLTIQCQVDSQVTMMFWYRQQPGQSLTLIATANQGSEATYESGFVIDKFPISRPNLTFSTLTVSNMSPEDSSIYLCSVVEQRETQYFGPGTRLLVL.

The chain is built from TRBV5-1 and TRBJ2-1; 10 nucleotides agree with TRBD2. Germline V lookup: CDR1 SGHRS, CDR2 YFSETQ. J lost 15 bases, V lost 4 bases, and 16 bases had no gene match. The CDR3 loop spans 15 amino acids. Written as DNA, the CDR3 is TGCGCCAGCAGCCCCTTAGCGGGGGGCTTGGCAGGAGGGTTCTTC. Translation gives CASSPLAGGLAGGFF.

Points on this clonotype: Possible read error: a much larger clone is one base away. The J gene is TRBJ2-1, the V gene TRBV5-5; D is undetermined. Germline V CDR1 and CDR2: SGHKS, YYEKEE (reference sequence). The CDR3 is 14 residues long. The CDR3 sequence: CANSFENIYNEQFF. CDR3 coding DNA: TGTGCCAACAGCTTTGAAAACATTTACAATGAGCAGTTCTTC.

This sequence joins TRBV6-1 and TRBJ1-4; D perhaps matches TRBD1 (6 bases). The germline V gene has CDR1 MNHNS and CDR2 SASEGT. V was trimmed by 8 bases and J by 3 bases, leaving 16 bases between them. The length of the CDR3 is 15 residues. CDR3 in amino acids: CASSTGLPANEKLFF. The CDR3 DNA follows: TGTGCCAGCTCGACAGGCCTCCCGGCTAATGAAAAACTGTTTTTT.

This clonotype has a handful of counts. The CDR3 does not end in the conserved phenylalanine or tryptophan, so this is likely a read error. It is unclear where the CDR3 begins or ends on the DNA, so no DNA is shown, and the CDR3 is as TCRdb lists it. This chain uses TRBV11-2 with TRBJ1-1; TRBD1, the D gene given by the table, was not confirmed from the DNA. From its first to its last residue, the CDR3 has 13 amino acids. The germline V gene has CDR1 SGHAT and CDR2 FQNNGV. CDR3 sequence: CASSRTWDSKARS.

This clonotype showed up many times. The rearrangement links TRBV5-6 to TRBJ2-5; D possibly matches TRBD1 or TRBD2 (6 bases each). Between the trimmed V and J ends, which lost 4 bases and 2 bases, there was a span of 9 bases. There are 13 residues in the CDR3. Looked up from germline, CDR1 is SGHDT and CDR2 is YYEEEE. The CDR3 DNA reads TGTGCCAGCAGCCGGGGGACACAAGAGACCCAGTACTTC. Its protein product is CASSRGTQETQYF.

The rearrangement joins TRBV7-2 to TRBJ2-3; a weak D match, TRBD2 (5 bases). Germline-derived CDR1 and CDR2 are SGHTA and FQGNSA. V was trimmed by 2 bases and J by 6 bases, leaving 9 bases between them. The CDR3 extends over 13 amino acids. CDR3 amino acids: CASSLNSGDTQYF. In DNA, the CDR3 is TGTGCCAGCAGCTTAAACAGCGGTGATACGCAGTATTTT.

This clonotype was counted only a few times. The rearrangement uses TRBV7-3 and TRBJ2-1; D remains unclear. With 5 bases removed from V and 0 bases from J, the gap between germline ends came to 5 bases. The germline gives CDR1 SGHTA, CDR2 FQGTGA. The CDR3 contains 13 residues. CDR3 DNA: TGTGCCAGCAGCCAACGCTCCTACAATGAGCAGTTCTTC. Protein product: CASSQRSYNEQFF.

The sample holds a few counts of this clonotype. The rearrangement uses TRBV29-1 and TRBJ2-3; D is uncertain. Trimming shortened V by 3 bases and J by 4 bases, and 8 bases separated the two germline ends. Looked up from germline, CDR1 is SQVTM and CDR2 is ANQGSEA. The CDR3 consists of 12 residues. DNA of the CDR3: TGCAGCGTTGAGGGTAGGGCAGATACGCAGTATTTT. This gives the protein CSVEGRADTQYF.

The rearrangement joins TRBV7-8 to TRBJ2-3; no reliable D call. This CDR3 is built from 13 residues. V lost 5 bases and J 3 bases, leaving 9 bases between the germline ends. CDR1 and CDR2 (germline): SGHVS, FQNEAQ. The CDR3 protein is CASSPSATDTQYF. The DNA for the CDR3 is TGTGCCAGCAGCCCCTCCGCAACAGATACGCAGTATTTT.

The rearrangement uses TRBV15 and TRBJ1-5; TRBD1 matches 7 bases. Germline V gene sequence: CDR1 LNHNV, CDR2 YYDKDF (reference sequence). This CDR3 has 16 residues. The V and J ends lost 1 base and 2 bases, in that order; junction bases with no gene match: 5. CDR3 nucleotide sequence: TGTGCCACCAGCAGAGCCCTAGACAGGGGCAATCAGCCCCAGCATTTT. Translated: CATSRALDRGNQPQHF.

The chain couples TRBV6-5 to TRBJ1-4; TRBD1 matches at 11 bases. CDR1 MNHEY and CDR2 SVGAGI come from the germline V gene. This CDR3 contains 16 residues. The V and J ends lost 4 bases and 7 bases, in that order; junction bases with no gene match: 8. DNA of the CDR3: TGTGCCAGCAGTTCGACGAGGGACAGGGGGAGTGAAAAACTGTTTTTT. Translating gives CASSSTRDRGSEKLFF.

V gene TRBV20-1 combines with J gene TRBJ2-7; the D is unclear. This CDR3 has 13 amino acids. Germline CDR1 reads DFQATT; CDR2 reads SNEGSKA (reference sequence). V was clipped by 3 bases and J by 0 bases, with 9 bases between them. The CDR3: CSARSTDSYEQYV. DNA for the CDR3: TGCAGTGCTAGGTCAACCGACTCCTACGAGCAGTACGTC.

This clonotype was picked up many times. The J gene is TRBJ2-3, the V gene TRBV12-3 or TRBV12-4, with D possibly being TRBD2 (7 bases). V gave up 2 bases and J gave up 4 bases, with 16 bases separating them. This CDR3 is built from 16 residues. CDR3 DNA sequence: TGTGCCAGCAGTTTAACCGGACTAGGGGGGGCAGATACGCAGTATTTT. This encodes CASSLTGLGGADTQYF.

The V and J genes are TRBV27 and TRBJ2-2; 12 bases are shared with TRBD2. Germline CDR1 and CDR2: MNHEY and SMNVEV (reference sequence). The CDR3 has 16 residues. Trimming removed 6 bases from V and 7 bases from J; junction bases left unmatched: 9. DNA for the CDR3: TGTGCCAGCAGCACTAGCGGGGGGACTCCTCACGGGGAGCTGTTTTTT. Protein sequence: CASSTSGGTPHGELFF.